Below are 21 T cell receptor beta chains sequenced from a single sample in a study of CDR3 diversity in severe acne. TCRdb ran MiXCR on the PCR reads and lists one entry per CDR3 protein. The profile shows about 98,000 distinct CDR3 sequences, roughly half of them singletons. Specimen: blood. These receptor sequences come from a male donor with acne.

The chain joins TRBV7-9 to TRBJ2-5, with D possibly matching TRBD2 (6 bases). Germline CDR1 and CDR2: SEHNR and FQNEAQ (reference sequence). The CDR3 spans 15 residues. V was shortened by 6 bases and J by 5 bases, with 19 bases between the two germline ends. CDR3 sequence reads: CASSQSGASEETQYF. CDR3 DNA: TGTGCCAGCAGTCAGTCCGGGGCTAGCGAGGAGACCCAGTACTTC.

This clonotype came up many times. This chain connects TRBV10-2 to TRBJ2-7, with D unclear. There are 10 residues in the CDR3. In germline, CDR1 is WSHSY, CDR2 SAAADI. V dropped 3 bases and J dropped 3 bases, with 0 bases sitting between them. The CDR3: CASSDYEQYF. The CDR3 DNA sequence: TGCGCCAGCAGTGACTACGAGCAGTACTTC.

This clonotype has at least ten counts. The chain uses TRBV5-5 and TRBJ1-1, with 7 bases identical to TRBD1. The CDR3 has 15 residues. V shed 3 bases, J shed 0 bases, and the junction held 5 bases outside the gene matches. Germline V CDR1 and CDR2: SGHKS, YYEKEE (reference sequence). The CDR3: CASSWRQGVNTEAFF. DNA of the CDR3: TGTGCCAGCAGCTGGAGACAGGGAGTGAACACTGAAGCTTTCTTT.

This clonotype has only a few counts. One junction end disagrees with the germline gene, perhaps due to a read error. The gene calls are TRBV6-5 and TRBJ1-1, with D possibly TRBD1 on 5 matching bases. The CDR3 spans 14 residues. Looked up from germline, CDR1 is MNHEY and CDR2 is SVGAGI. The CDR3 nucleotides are TGTGCTAGCAGTGCAGGGCTGGCGAACACCGAAGCTCTCTTT. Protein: CASSAGLANTEALF.

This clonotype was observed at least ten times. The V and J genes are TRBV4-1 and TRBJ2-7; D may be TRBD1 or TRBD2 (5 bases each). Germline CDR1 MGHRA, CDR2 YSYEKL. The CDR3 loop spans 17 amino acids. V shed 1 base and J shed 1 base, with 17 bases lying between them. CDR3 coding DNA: TGCGCCAGCAGCCAAGCTGTTTTCGGGACGGGATCCTACGAGCAGTACTTC. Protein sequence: CASSQAVFGTGSYEQYF.

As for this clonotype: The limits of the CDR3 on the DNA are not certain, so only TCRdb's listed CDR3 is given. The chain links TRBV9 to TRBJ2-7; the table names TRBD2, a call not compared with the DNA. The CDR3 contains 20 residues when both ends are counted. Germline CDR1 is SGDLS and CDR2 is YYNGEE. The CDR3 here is CASSFYICSAKGDSLYEQYF.

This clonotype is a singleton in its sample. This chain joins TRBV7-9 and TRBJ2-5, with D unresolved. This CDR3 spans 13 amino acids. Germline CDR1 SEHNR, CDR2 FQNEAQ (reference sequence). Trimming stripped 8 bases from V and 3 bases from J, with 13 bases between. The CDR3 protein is CASRADEEETQYF. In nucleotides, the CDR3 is TGTGCCAGCCGTGCGGACGAGGAAGAGACCCAGTACTTC.

The CDR3 nucleotides are TGTGCCAGCAGCCGGGGGCTCTCGGCGGGCGGCTACGAGCAGTACTTC. Protein product: CASSRGLSAGGYEQYF. The rearrangement links TRBV7-9 to TRBJ2-7; D possibly matches TRBD1 or TRBD2 (6 bases each). The CDR3 runs 16 residues. CDR1 is SEHNR, CDR2 FQNEAQ, per germline (reference sequence). Trimming left V 5 bases short and J 3 bases short, with 20 bases between.

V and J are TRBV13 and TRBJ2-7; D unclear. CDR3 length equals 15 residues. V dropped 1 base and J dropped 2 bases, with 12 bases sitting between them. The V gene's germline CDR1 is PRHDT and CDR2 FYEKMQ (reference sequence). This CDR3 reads CASSLVRATAYEQYF. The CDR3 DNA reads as TGTGCCAGCAGCTTAGTCCGAGCTACGGCCTACGAGCAGTACTTC.

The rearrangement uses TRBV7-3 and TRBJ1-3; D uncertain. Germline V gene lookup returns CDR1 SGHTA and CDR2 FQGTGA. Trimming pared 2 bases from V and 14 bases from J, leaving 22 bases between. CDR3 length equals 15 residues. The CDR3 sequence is CASSLDVVPEFFVYF. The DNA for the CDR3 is TGTGCCAGCAGCTTAGACGTAGTGCCGGAGTTCTTTGTATATTTT. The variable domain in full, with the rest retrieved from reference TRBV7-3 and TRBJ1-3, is GAGVSQTPSNKVTEKGKYVELRCDPISGHTALYWYRQSLGQGPEFLIYFQGTGAADDSGLPNDRFFAVRPEGSVSTLKIQRTERGDSAVYLCASSLDVVPEFFVYFGEGSWLTVV.

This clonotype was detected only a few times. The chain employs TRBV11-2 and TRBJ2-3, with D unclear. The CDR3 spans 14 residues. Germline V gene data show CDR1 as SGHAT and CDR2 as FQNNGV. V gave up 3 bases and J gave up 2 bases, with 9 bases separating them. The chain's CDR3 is CASSFRLHTDTQYF. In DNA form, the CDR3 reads TGTGCCAGCAGCTTTCGTCTCCACACAGATACGCAGTATTTT.

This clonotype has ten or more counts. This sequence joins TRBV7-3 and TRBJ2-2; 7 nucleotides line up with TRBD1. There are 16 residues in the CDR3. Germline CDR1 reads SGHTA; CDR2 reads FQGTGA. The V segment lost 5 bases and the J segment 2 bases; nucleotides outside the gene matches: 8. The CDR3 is CASSPTPGGNTGELFF. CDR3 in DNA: TGTGCCAGCAGCCCAACTCCAGGGGGAAACACCGGGGAGCTGTTTTTT.

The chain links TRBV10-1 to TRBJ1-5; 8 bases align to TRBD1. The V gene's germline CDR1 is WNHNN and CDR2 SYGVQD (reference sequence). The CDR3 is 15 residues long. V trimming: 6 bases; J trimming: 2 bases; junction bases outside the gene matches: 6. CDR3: CASRGTGHGNQPQHF. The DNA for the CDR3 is TGCGCCAGCAGGGGGACAGGCCACGGCAATCAGCCCCAGCATTTT.

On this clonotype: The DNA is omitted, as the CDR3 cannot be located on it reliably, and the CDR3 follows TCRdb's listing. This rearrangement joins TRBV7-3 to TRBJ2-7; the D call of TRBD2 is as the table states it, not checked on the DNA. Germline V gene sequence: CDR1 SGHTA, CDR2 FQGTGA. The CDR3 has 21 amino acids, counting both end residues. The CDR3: CASSYPGLAGEQFFGPREQYF.

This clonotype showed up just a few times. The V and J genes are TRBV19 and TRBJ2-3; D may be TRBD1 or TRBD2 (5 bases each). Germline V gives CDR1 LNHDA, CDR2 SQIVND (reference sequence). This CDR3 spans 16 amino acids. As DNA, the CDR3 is TGTGCTGGTAGTATAAAAACTTGGGGACCCACAGATACGCAGTATTTT. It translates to CAGSIKTWGPTDTQYF.

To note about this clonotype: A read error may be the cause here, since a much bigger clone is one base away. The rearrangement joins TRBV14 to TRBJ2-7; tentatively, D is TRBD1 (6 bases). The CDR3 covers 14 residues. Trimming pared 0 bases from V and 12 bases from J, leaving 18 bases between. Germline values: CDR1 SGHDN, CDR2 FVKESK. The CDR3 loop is CASSQERGTDIPYF. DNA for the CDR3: TGTGCCAGCAGCCAAGAGAGGGGGACCGACATACCGTACTTC.

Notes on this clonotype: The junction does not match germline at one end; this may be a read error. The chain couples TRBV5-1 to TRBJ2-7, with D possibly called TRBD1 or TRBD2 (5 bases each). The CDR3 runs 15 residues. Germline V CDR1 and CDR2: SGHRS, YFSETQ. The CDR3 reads CASSSAGTASYEQYF. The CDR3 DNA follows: TGTGCCAGCAGCTCCGCCGGGACGGCATCCTACGAGCAGTACTTC.

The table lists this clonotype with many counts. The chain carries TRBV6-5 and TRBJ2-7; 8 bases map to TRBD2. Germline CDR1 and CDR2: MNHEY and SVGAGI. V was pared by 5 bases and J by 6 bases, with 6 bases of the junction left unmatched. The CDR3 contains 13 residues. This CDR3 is CASSKAGVREQYF. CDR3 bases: TGTGCCAGCAGTAAAGCGGGAGTGCGCGAGCAGTACTTC.

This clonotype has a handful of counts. For the CDR3, the DNA is TGCGCCAGCAGTGAGGGGGTTGGGGAGCAGTACTTC. Translating it yields CASSEGVGEQYF. The chain has TRBV10-2 and TRBJ2-7, with D hard to call. Trimming cost V 2 bases and J 7 bases, with 9 bases left between them. Germline values: CDR1 WSHSY, CDR2 SAAADI. This CDR3 contains 12 residues.

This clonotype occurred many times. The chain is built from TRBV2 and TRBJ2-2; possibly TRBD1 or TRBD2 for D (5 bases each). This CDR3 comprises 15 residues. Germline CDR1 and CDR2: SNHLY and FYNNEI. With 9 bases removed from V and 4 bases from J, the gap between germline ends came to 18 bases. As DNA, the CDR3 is TGTGCCAGTTCTTATGGGACGGGTGGCACCGGGGAGCTGTTTTTT. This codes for CASSYGTGGTGELFF. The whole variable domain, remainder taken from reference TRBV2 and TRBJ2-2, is EPEVTQTPSHQVTQMGQEVILRCVPISNHLYFYWYRQILGQKVEFLVSFYNNEISEKSEIFDDQFSVERPDGSNFTLKIRSTKLEDSAMYFCASSYGTGGTGELFFGEGSRLTVL.

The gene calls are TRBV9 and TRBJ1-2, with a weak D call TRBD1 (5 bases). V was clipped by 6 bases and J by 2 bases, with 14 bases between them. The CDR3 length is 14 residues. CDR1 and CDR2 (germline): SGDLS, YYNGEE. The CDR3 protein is CASTTGDFNYGYTF. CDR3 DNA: TGTGCCAGCACCACGGGGGATTTCAACTATGGCTACACCTTC. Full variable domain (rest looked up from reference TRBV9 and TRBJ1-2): DSGVTQTPKHLITATGQRVTLRCSPRSGDLSVYWYQQSLDQGLQFLIQYYNGEERAKGNILERFSAQQFPDLHSELNLSSLELGDSALYFCASTTGDFNYGYTFGSGTRLTVV.